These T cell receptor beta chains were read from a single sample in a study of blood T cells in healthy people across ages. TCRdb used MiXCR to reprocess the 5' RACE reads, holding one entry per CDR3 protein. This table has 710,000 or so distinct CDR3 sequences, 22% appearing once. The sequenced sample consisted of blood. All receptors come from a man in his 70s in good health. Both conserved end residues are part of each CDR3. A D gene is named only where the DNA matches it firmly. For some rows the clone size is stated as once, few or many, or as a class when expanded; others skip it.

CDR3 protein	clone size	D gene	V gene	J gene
CSVEDPGMGNEQFF	few	-	TRBV29-1	TRBJ2-1
CASSYLPYNEQFF	-	-	TRBV6-5	TRBJ2-1
CASSRGVNQPQHF	-	-	TRBV5-6	TRBJ1-5
CASSLAGSVYGYTF	-	-	TRBV7-9	TRBJ1-2
CSAGPNTEAFF	-	-	TRBV29-1	TRBJ1-1
CAISDRAGGSTDTQYF	few	TRBD2	TRBV10-3	TRBJ2-3
CASSLGGGRARGTDTQYF	few	TRBD2	TRBV7-2	TRBJ2-3
CASRPSAGENTEAFF	-	-	TRBV7-8	TRBJ1-1
CASSPPAGSYTQYF	-	TRBD2	TRBV12-3/TRBV12-4	TRBJ2-3
CTSSPVLETQYF	few	-	TRBV18	TRBJ2-5
CASSFRGGPGYTF	few	-	TRBV7-2	TRBJ1-2
CASSTRRDPPYDTQYF	-	-	TRBV9	TRBJ2-3
CALRTGPNEKLFF	few	TRBD1	TRBV30	TRBJ1-4
CASSPHLGVNEQFF	once	-	TRBV7-9	TRBJ2-1
CASSPRDRGGYEQYF	once	TRBD1	TRBV7-9	-
CSAPSGAYNEQFF	many	TRBD2	TRBV20-1	TRBJ2-1
CSAINPPQYF	-	-	TRBV20-1	-
CASSLAGSRPNTEAFF	-	-	TRBV5-1	TRBJ1-1
CASSAEGNSYNEQFF	few	-	TRBV5-1	TRBJ2-1
CASSYPGLAGLNNNEQFF	once	-	TRBV6-2/TRBV6-3	-
CSARKEGEKLFF	-	-	TRBV29-1	TRBJ1-4
CASSFEGGPNNEQFF	few	TRBD2	TRBV12-3/TRBV12-4	TRBJ2-1
CASSLMSGSAGELFF	-	TRBD2	TRBV12-3/TRBV12-4	TRBJ2-2
CASSAEMNTEAFF	-	-	TRBV9	TRBJ1-1
CASSNPGGANTGELFF	-	-	TRBV19	TRBJ2-2
CASSLVSPYGQTNTGELFF	-	-	TRBV7-6	TRBJ2-2
CSVEVGGPEAFF	-	-	TRBV29-1	TRBJ1-1